The 4 T cell receptor beta chains reported below all come from one sample, sequenced in a study of T cells after yellow fever vaccination. Via MiXCR, TCRdb re-called the 5' RACE reads, giving one row per CDR3 protein. The table records about 200,000 distinct CDR3 sequences, 3.2% of them present only once. This specimen was CD4+ T cells sorted from PBMCs, taken 10 days after the yellow fever booster vaccination. These TCRs come from a young man who received the YFV17D yellow fever vaccine.

This clonotype was detected many times. This chain joins TRBV5-1 and TRBJ2-7; D unclear. CDR3 length: 13 residues. The germline V gene encodes CDR1 SGHRS and CDR2 YFSETQ. Between the trimmed V and J ends, which lost 0 bases and 3 bases, there was a span of 7 bases. CDR3 region: CASSLVAGYEQYF. The CDR3 coding sequence is TGCGCCAGCAGCTTGGTAGCAGGCTACGAGCAGTACTTC.

This clonotype was seen many times. CDR3 residues: CASSLGPDYYGYTF. The CDR3 DNA sequence: TGCGCCAGCAGCTTGGGACCTGATTACTATGGCTACACCTTC. The rearrangement joins TRBV5-1 to TRBJ1-2, with D unclear. In germline, CDR1 is SGHRS, CDR2 YFSETQ. Trimming removed 0 bases at V and 3 bases at J, with 9 bases between. This CDR3 contains 14 residues.

Points on this clonotype: An end of the junction does not agree with germline; a read error may underlie this. The chain recombines TRBV20-1 with TRBJ1-5, with 7 positions matching TRBD1. CDR3 length: 15 residues. Germline V gene sequence: CDR1 DFQATT, CDR2 SNEGSKA (reference sequence). Written as DNA, the CDR3 is TGCAGTGCTAGCCCCCCGAGGGGGCGAAATCAGTCCCAGCATTTT. It specifies CSASPPRGRNQSQHF.

This clonotype was detected only a few times. The rearrangement joins TRBV18 to TRBJ2-2; no clear D gene. Germline CDR1 reads KGHSH; CDR2 reads LQKENI. V gave up 3 bases and J gave up 2 bases, with 10 bases separating them. CDR3 length: 15 residues. The DNA for the CDR3 is TGTGCCAGCTCACCGGGCCAGCAAAACACCGGGGAGCTGTTTTTT. It codes for CASSPGQQNTGELFF.